The rows below give T cell receptor beta chains drawn from one sample of a study of shared clonotypes between healthy human individuals. Assay used: immunoSEQ multiplex PCR; TCRdb lists only in-frame clones, some missing. The sample lists approximately 2.5 million clones; roughly 93% were seen once. Input material: naive CD4+ T cells from PBMCs. Source of these receptors: a man between 18 and 29 years old in good health. Some clones in this sample may be carry-over from other donors' samples. Each CDR3 is given with its conserved first and last residue. A D gene is named only where the DNA matches it firmly. A clone size is listed for some rows: how often the clone was seen (once, few, many), or a class if it is expanded.

TRBD1	TRBV18	TRBJ1-6	NA	TGTGCCAGCTCACCCGCTGAGGGGCAGGACAGGAGTTCACCCCTCCACTTT	CASSPAEGQDRSSPLHF
NA	TRBV28	TRBJ1-1	NA	TGTGCCAGCAAGCGACAGCGTAGGACTGAAGCTTTCTTT	CASKRQRRTEAFF
NA	TRBV6-1	TRBJ2-7	NA	TGTGCCACCCGGGGGGCCGCCGGGGAGCAGTACTTC	CATRGAAGEQYF
NA	TRBV4-1	TRBJ2-3	NA	TGCGCCAGCAGCCAAGATGGGACCCAAGATACGCAGTATTTT	CASSQDGTQDTQYF
NA	TRBV5-1	TRBJ2-6	NA	TGCGCCAGCAGCTTAGATCGCCCTGGGGCCAACGTCCTGACTTTC	CASSLDRPGANVLTF
TRBD2	TRBV15	TRBJ2-7	NA	TGTGCCACCAGCAGAGATAGCGGGACTTCCTACGAGCAGTACTTC	CATSRDSGTSYEQYF
NA	TRBV19	TRBJ1-1	once	TGTGCCAGTAGTATAAGGAGGGCAGGGCGTGAAGCTTTCTTT	CASSIRRAGREAFF
NA	TRBV14	TRBJ1-1	NA	TGTGCCAGCAGCGGCAACTGGCCGCCTGAAGCTTTCTTT	CASSGNWPPEAFF
TRBD1	TRBV28	TRBJ2-7	NA	TGTGCCAGCAGAAGATCTTCCGGGACAGGGACCCACGAGCAGTACTTC	CASRRSSGTGTHEQYF
NA	TRBV30	TRBJ1-1	NA	TGTGCCTGGAGTGTACTGTTTCGCCCCAACACTGAAGCTTTCTTT	CAWSVLFRPNTEAFF
NA	TRBV5-5	TRBJ2-7	NA	TGTGCCAGCAGCTTGGGTCCAGGGGCTGGGTACGAGCAGTACTTC	CASSLGPGAGYEQYF
NA	TRBV27	TRBJ2-7	NA	TGTGCCAGCAGTTTTTACGCCCGGACCTACGAGCAGTACTTC	CASSFYARTYEQYF
NA	TRBV5-1	TRBJ2-2	few	TGCGCCAGCAGCTTGGCGGGGGACACCGGGGAGCTGTTTTTT	CASSLAGDTGELFF
TRBD1	TRBV29-1	TRBJ2-3	NA	TGCAGCGTCCTTACTCCGGGACAGGGACCTGGAGATACGCAGTATTTT	CSVLTPGQGPGDTQYF
NA	TRBV7-8	TRBJ2-7	NA	TGTGCCAGCAGCTTAGCCGGACAGTTCTACGAGCAGTACTTC	CASSLAGQFYEQYF
NA	TRBV5-5	TRBJ2-1	NA	TGTGCCACCTCCAGGGTCGCCATTAACAATGAGCAGTTCTTC	CATSRVAINNEQFF
NA	TRBV6-5	TRBJ2-2	NA	TGTGCCAGCAGGTCCGTGGGGCTGGGCACCGGGGAGCTGTTTTTT	CASRSVGLGTGELFF
TRBD2	TRBV19	TRBJ2-7	NA	TGTGCCAGTGGGACCGGGGGGAAACACGAGCAGTACTTC	CASGTGGKHEQYF
NA	TRBV30	TRBJ2-5	NA	TGTGCCTGGAGTGTGGGACTTGCTAGCGCCCAAGAGACCCAGTACTTC	CAWSVGLASAQETQYF
TRBD1	TRBV7-8	TRBJ2-7	NA	TGTGCCAGCAGCCCCAGGGACAGTCAGGCTCACGAGCAGTACTTC	CASSPRDSQAHEQYF
NA	TRBV6-5	TRBJ1-2	NA	TGTGCCAGCAGTACGCTGGCGGGCCGCTTTCTTGGCTACACCTTC	CASSTLAGRFLGYTF
NA	TRBV7-8	TRBJ1-5	NA	TGTGCCAGCAGCTTAGAAGGCCATCAGCCCCAGCATTTT	CASSLEGHQPQHF
TRBD1	TRBV19	TRBJ1-1	NA	TGTGCCAGTAGCCCTCGAACCGGGACAGGTGAGACTGAAGCTTTCTTT	CASSPRTGTGETEAFF
TRBD1	TRBV11-2	TRBJ2-1	NA	TGTGCCAGCAGCTCGATACAGGGGGGTGAGCAGTTCTTC	CASSSIQGGEQFF
NA	TRBV4-2	TRBJ2-7	NA	TGTGCCAGCAGCCAAGAGCGGGCGCTTTTGAACGAGCAGTACTTC	CASSQERALLNEQYF
NA	TRBV9	TRBJ2-2	few	TGTGCCAGCAGCGTTGGACAGACCGGGGAGCTGTTTTTT	CASSVGQTGELFF
NA	TRBV25-1	TRBJ2-3	NA	TGTGCCAGCCGCCTCGACCCTTCTGATACGCAGTATTTT	CASRLDPSDTQYF
NA	TRBV2	TRBJ1-1	NA	TGTGCCAGCAGTGAATGGCTGGGAGCTTTCTTT	CASSEWLGAFF
NA	TRBV28	TRBJ1-1	NA	TGTGCCAGCAGTCAGCCTATGAACACTGAAGCTTTCTTT	CASSQPMNTEAFF
TRBD2	TRBV5-1	TRBJ2-3	NA	TGCGCCAGCAGCTTGCGCTCCACCCCTAGCGGGAGTTCAGATACGCAGTATTTT	CASSLRSTPSGSSDTQYF
NA	TRBV5-1	TRBJ1-1	few	TGCGCCAGCAGCTTGAACAGCATGAACACTGAAGCTTTCTTT	CASSLNSMNTEAFF
NA	TRBV10-3	TRBJ1-2	NA	TGTGCCATCAGTGAGTCGGGCTTTTTCCCCCTCATACCAACAACTAACTATGGCTACACCTTC	CAISESGFFPLIPTTNYGYTF
NA	TRBV5-5	TRBJ1-1	NA	TGTGCCAGCAGCTTGGTTTCGGGATCCCCGAATACTGAAGCTTTCTTT	CASSLVSGSPNTEAFF
NA	TRBV29-1	TRBJ2-5	NA	TGCAGCGTTGAAATGTCAGCAGAGACCCAGTACTTC	CSVEMSAETQYF
TRBD1	TRBV29-1	TRBJ1-3	few	TGCAGCGTTAGGGACAGGGCTGGAAACACCATATATTTT	CSVRDRAGNTIYF
NA	TRBV6-1	TRBJ2-5	NA	TGTGCCAGCAGTGAGATAGACAGTATAGAGACCCAGTACTTC	CASSEIDSIETQYF
NA	TRBV19	TRBJ1-1	few	TGTGCCAGTAGCCCTTGGGGGGACGCTGAAGCTTTCTTT	CASSPWGDAEAFF
TRBD1	TRBV6-5	TRBJ1-3	NA	TGTGCCACCGGGACAGGGCGGAACACCATATATTTT	CATGTGRNTIYF
NA	TRBV7-9	TRBJ2-7	NA	TGTGCCAGCAGCGGATATCGACGAGGAGGCTACGAGCAGTACTTC	CASSGYRRGGYEQYF
NA	TRBV5-1	TRBJ1-1	NA	TGCGCCAGCAGCTTGATTGCGGGGGGGAACACTGAAGCTTTCTTT	CASSLIAGGNTEAFF
NA	TRBV7-2	TRBJ2-3	NA	TGTGCCAGCAGCTTATTGTCTAGAGACATTTCAGATACGCAGTATTTT	CASSLLSRDISDTQYF
TRBD2	TRBV4-1	TRBJ2-3	NA	TGCGCCAGCAGCCAAGATCAGCGGGAGGGCCGGGAGGATACGCAGTATTTT	CASSQDQREGREDTQYF
NA	TRBV27	TRBJ2-7	NA	TGTGCCAGCCAAGACAGCTACGAGCAGTACTTC	CASQDSYEQYF
TRBD2	TRBV18	TRBJ2-3	NA	TGTGCCAGCTCCCCGACTAGCGGGAGGGCCGGAGATACGCAGTATTTT	CASSPTSGRAGDTQYF
TRBD2	TRBV5-1	TRBJ2-5	NA	TGCGCCAGCAGCTTGTCTAGCGGGGGCGTTGGCGAGACCCAGTACTTC	CASSLSSGGVGETQYF
NA	TRBV30	TRBJ2-5	NA	TGTGCCTGGAGTGAGGGATGGGTGGAGACCCAGTACTTC	CAWSEGWVETQYF
TRBD1	TRBV27	TRBJ1-3	NA	TGTGCCAGCAGTCGGACCGGGACAGGTGGAAACACCATATATTTT	CASSRTGTGGNTIYF
NA	TRBV29-1	TRBJ2-3	NA	TGCAGCGCGGCGGGGATGGGGGATACGCAGTATTTT	CSAAGMGDTQYF
NA	TRBV11-2	TRBJ2-3	NA	TGTGCCAGCAGCCGGGGTGAGGGGGCAGATACGCAGTATTTT	CASSRGEGADTQYF
NA	TRBV9	TRBJ2-2	few	TGTGCCAGCAGCGTAGGTTCAGGGAATACCGGGGAGCTGTTTTTT	CASSVGSGNTGELFF
TRBD2	TRBV5-4	TRBJ2-3	NA	TGTGCCAGCAGCTTACCGGGACTAGCGGGCAACAAGTGGGATACGCAGTATTTT	CASSLPGLAGNKWDTQYF
TRBD2	TRBV7-2	TRBJ2-1	NA	TGTGCCAGCACCTTGGGGACTAGCGGCTACAATGAGCAGTTCTTC	CASTLGTSGYNEQFF
NA	TRBV5-1	TRBJ1-5	NA	TGCGCCAGCAGCGCGGGACCTATCGGGGGCAATCAGCCCCAGCATTTT	CASSAGPIGGNQPQHF
NA	TRBV5-1	TRBJ2-5	once	TGCGCCAGCAGCTTTACCGGGACATCGGGGGAGACCCAGTACTTC	CASSFTGTSGETQYF
NA	TRBV28	TRBJ2-7	NA	TGTGCCAGCAGTTTTGCCTCGGCAGGACCCTACGAGCAGTACTTC	CASSFASAGPYEQYF